This T cell receptor (beta chain) was captured by sequencing in a study of blood T cell repertoires in COVID-19. Across the whole study: COVID-19 samples collected from the United States, Italy and Spain covered acute and convalescent phases. T cells, B-cell-depleted T cells, or PBMCs provided the cDNA or gDNA that served as material.

Original methodology: Nucleated cell number was recorded as an estimate derived from reference gene primer amplification. Measured with immunoSEQ multiplex PCR; TCRdb has only the in-frame clones, and not every one. V and J calls and clone size are as listed in that table; D and trimming were resolved from the DNA. There are fewer than 85,000 clones in the sample; roughly 88% occur only once, and roughly 5% lies in the top ten. Sequencing was performed on peripheral blood. The receptor was derived from a man aged 45-65 years with active COVID-19.

The CDR3 region is CASSAQFGSSGNTIYF. The CDR3 bases are TGTGCCAGCAGCGCCCAGTTTGGGAGCTCTGGAAACACCATATATTTT. The chain carries TRBV7-2 and TRBJ1-3, with no clear D. Germline V gene sequence: CDR1 SGHTA, CDR2 FQGNSA. The CDR3 spans 16 residues. V was trimmed by 5 bases and J by 0 bases, leaving 14 bases between them.